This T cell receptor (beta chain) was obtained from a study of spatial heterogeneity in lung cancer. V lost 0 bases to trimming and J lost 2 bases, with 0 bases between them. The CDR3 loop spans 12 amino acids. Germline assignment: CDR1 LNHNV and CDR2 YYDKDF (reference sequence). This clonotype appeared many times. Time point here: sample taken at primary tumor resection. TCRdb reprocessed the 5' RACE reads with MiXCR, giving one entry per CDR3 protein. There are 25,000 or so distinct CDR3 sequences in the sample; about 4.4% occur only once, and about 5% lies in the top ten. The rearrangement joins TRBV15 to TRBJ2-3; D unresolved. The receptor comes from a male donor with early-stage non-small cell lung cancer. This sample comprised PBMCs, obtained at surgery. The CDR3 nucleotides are TGTGCCACCAGCAGAGACACAGATACGCAGTATTTT. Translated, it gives CATSRDTDTQYF.